This T cell receptor (beta chain) was retrieved from a study of low-dose radiotherapy and immunotherapy resistance in tumors. Overall study context: The 200 mg/m2 dose of intravenous cyclophosphamide was given every two weeks, one day before radiation and immunotherapy.

TRAV and TRBV primers primed cDNA for both TCRalpha and TCRbeta. The authors amplified TCRs for around 20 PCR cycles with a constant-region primer and a V-primer adapter. MiXCR, applied by TCRdb to the reads, yields one record per CDR3 protein. Of 85,000 to 95,000 distinct CDR3 sequences listed, more than 8.5% are singletons. This clonotype was seen many times. Time point denoted: before trial treatment. Eligibility required advanced solid tumors lacking tumor-infiltrating lymphocytes. The CDR3 length is 14 residues. V was cut by 5 bases and J by 2 bases, with 9 bases left in between. Looked up from germline, CDR1 is SGHTA and CDR2 is FQGNSA.

The sequence was collected from a male donor with prostate cancer. The specimen comprised PBMCs, sampled before treatment. The chain couples TRBV7-2 to TRBJ2-2, with D possibly matching TRBD2 (6 bases). This chain's CDR3 is CASSRDFNTGELFF. DNA of the CDR3: TGTGCCAGCAGCCGGGACTTTAACACCGGGGAGCTGTTTTTT.